A selection of T cell receptor beta chains follows, all from one sample in a study of T cell repertoires in cytomegalovirus infection. TCRdb reprocessed the reads with MiXCR, giving one entry per CDR3 protein. Of some 400,000 distinct CDR3 sequences detected, about a third appear once; the ten largest clones hold approximately 15%. What was sequenced was PBMCs. The receptors here all came from a human donor in good health (CMV status not recorded). Some clones in this sample may be carry-over from other donors' samples. The CDR3 runs from the conserved cysteine through the conserved F or W. The D gene is left open where the match is weak. A row's size may be missing; if present it is once, few, many or a size class.

v_call: TRBV29-1; j_call: TRBJ1-1; clone_size: few; d_call: NA; cdr3_aa: CSVKEGRNTEAFF; cdr3_nt: TGCAGCGTCAAAGAGGGACGGAACACTGAAGCTTTCTTT
v_call: TRBV6-5; j_call: TRBJ2-2; clone_size: few; d_call: NA; cdr3_aa: CASSLASGPRIGELFF; cdr3_nt: TGTGCCAGCAGCCTTGCTTCGGGACCAAGGATCGGGGAGCTGTTTTTT
v_call: TRBV28; j_call: TRBJ2-7; clone_size: few; d_call: NA; cdr3_aa: CASSSGLIPSYEQYF; cdr3_nt: TGTGCCAGCAGTTCGGGACTCATCCCCTCGTACGAGCAGTACTTC
v_call: TRBV28; j_call: TRBJ1-6; clone_size: many; d_call: NA; cdr3_aa: CASSKGGIYNSPLHF; cdr3_nt: TGTGCCAGCAGTAAAGGGGGGATATATAATTCACCCCTCCACTTT
v_call: TRBV2; j_call: TRBJ2-6; clone_size: few; d_call: NA; cdr3_aa: CASAPDTHSGANVLTF; cdr3_nt: TGTGCCAGCGCCCCGGACACCCACTCTGGGGCCAACGTCCTGACTTTC
v_call: TRBV5-6; j_call: TRBJ2-7; clone_size: few; d_call: TRBD1; cdr3_aa: CASSLGTGGIYEQYF; cdr3_nt: TGTGCCAGCAGCTTGGGTACAGGGGGCATATACGAGCAGTACTTC
v_call: TRBV7-8; j_call: TRBJ1-4; clone_size: many; d_call: TRBD1; cdr3_aa: CASSAAGTGEKKLFF; cdr3_nt: TGTGCCAGCAGCGCAGCCGGGACAGGGGAGAAAAAACTGTTTTTT
v_call: TRBV6-1; j_call: TRBJ2-7; clone_size: NA; d_call: TRBD1; cdr3_aa: CASTRDRASEQYF; cdr3_nt: TGTGCCAGCACCCGGGACAGGGCGTCCGAGCAGTACTTC
v_call: TRBV7-9; j_call: TRBJ2-5; clone_size: few; d_call: NA; cdr3_aa: CASSPSRQETQYF; cdr3_nt: TGTGCCAGCAGCCCCTCGCGCCAAGAGACCCAGTACTTC
v_call: TRBV28; j_call: TRBJ1-6; clone_size: NA; d_call: TRBD1; cdr3_aa: CASSGQGTNPNSPLHF; cdr3_nt: TGTGCCAGCAGTGGACAGGGGACCAATCCTAATTCACCCCTCCACTTT
v_call: TRBV12-5; j_call: TRBJ2-1; clone_size: NA; d_call: NA; cdr3_aa: CASGLTGSSYNEQFF; cdr3_nt: TGTGCTAGTGGTTTGACAGGGAGCTCCTACAATGAGCAGTTCTTC
v_call: TRBV7-9; j_call: TRBJ2-7; clone_size: few; d_call: NA; cdr3_aa: CASSPTAGRVYEQYF; cdr3_nt: TGTGCCAGCAGCCCCACCGCGGGCAGAGTCTACGAGCAGTACTTC
v_call: TRBV7-6; j_call: TRBJ2-5; clone_size: NA; d_call: NA; cdr3_aa: CASSFGTSGETQYF; cdr3_nt: TGTGCCAGCAGCTTTGGGACATCCGGGGAGACCCAGTACTTC
v_call: TRBV7-2; j_call: TRBJ1-2; clone_size: many; d_call: TRBD1; cdr3_aa: CASSSGGGGYTF; cdr3_nt: TGTGCCAGCAGCTCCGGAGGGGGCGGCTACACCTTC
v_call: TRBV5-1; j_call: TRBJ2-7; clone_size: NA; d_call: TRBD1; cdr3_aa: CASSGDRAYEQYF; cdr3_nt: TGCGCCAGCAGCGGGGACAGGGCCTACGAGCAGTACTTC
v_call: TRBV5-1; j_call: TRBJ2-1; clone_size: NA; d_call: NA; cdr3_aa: CASSPHRDEQFF; cdr3_nt: TGCGCCAGCAGCCCTCACAGGGATGAGCAGTTCTTC
v_call: TRBV19; j_call: TRBJ2-1; clone_size: NA; d_call: TRBD1; cdr3_aa: CASSADRGSYNEQFF; cdr3_nt: TGTGCCAGTAGCGCGGACAGGGGCTCCTACAATGAGCAGTTCTTC
v_call: TRBV6-6; j_call: TRBJ1-1; clone_size: NA; d_call: NA; cdr3_aa: CASSYPPQNTEAFF; cdr3_nt: TGTGCCAGCAGTTACCCACCACAGAACACTGAAGCTTTCTTT
v_call: TRBV18; j_call: TRBJ1-1; clone_size: NA; d_call: NA; cdr3_aa: CASSPLRDTEAFF; cdr3_nt: TGTGCCAGCTCACCACTCAGGGACACTGAAGCTTTCTTT
v_call: TRBV18; j_call: TRBJ2-3; clone_size: few; d_call: TRBD1; cdr3_aa: CASLRQGGDTQYF; cdr3_nt: TGTGCCAGCTTACGACAGGGTGGAGATACGCAGTATTTT
v_call: TRBV19; j_call: TRBJ2-1; clone_size: few; d_call: TRBD2; cdr3_aa: CASSPAGDEQFF; cdr3_nt: TGTGCCAGTAGCCCTGCGGGGGATGAGCAGTTCTTC
v_call: TRBV23-1; j_call: TRBJ2-7; clone_size: NA; d_call: NA; cdr3_aa: CASSPMGSGRCFYEQYF; cdr3_nt: TGCGCCAGCAGCCCGATGGGGTCCGGACGGTGCTTCTACGAGCAGTACTTC
v_call: TRBV6-5; j_call: TRBJ2-2; clone_size: few; d_call: TRBD2; cdr3_aa: CASRSTGGNTGELFF; cdr3_nt: TGTGCCAGCAGATCGACGGGAGGGAACACCGGGGAGCTGTTTTTT
v_call: TRBV6-6; j_call: TRBJ2-7; clone_size: NA; d_call: NA; cdr3_aa: CASSYVSEQYF; cdr3_nt: TGTGCCAGCAGTTACGTTTCCGAGCAGTACTTC
v_call: TRBV2; j_call: TRBJ2-6; clone_size: many; d_call: NA; cdr3_aa: CASSDWSSGANVLTF; cdr3_nt: TGTGCCAGCAGTGATTGGAGCTCTGGGGCCAACGTCCTGACTTTC
v_call: TRBV7-2; j_call: TRBJ2-5; clone_size: many; d_call: NA; cdr3_aa: CASSSSRGSETQYF; cdr3_nt: TGTGCCAGCAGCTCCTCGCGAGGCTCAGAGACCCAGTACTTC
v_call: TRBV7-8; j_call: TRBJ1-2; clone_size: many; d_call: NA; cdr3_aa: CASSPREGGYTF; cdr3_nt: TGTGCCAGCAGCCCCCGTGAGGGTGGCTACACCTTC
v_call: TRBV12-3/TRBV12-4; j_call: TRBJ2-1; clone_size: NA; d_call: TRBD2; cdr3_aa: CASSSGLAGVIEQFF; cdr3_nt: TGTGCCAGCAGTTCGGGACTAGCGGGGGTGATTGAGCAGTTCTTC
v_call: TRBV6-2/TRBV6-3; j_call: TRBJ2-3; clone_size: many; d_call: NA; cdr3_aa: CASSTPSVSTSSTDTQYF; cdr3_nt: TGTGCCAGCAGTACCCCTTCCGTGAGCACGAGTAGCACAGATACGCAGTATTTT
v_call: TRBV11-2; j_call: TRBJ1-3; clone_size: few; d_call: NA; cdr3_aa: CASSKEVISGNTIYF; cdr3_nt: TGTGCCAGCAGCAAAGAAGTGATCTCTGGAAACACCATATATTTT
v_call: TRBV20-1; j_call: TRBJ2-7; clone_size: few; d_call: NA; cdr3_aa: CSARNSSYEQYF; cdr3_nt: TGCAGTGCTAGAAACAGCTCCTACGAGCAGTACTTC
v_call: TRBV6-8; j_call: TRBJ2-2; clone_size: NA; d_call: TRBD2; cdr3_aa: CASSPGGQRGRNGELFF; cdr3_nt: TGTGCCAGCAGTCCGGGGGGGCAGCGGGGGAGAAACGGGGAGCTGTTTTTT
v_call: TRBV7-3; j_call: TRBJ2-5; clone_size: once; d_call: NA; cdr3_aa: CASSLGWALQETQYF; cdr3_nt: TGTGCCAGCAGCTTAGGGTGGGCCCTACAAGAGACCCAGTACTTC
v_call: TRBV4-2; j_call: TRBJ1-2; clone_size: NA; d_call: NA; cdr3_aa: CASSQEADMSYGYTF; cdr3_nt: TGTGCCAGCAGCCAAGAAGCGGACATGAGCTATGGCTACACCTTC
v_call: TRBV4-2; j_call: TRBJ1-5; clone_size: few; d_call: NA; cdr3_aa: CASSQATESNQPQHF; cdr3_nt: TGTGCCAGCAGCCAGGCAACAGAGAGCAATCAGCCCCAGCATTTT
v_call: TRBV6-6; j_call: TRBJ1-4; clone_size: few; d_call: NA; cdr3_aa: CASSYAMSRENRNEKLFF; cdr3_nt: TGTGCCAGCAGTTACGCAATGAGCAGGGAAAACCGAAATGAAAAACTGTTTTTT
v_call: TRBV7-6; j_call: TRBJ2-1; clone_size: few; d_call: TRBD2; cdr3_aa: CASSSSPGLDYNEQFF; cdr3_nt: TGTGCCAGCAGCTCGTCCCCCGGACTAGATTACAATGAGCAGTTCTTC
v_call: TRBV12-3/TRBV12-4; j_call: TRBJ2-2; clone_size: few; d_call: TRBD2; cdr3_aa: CASSLRGGLNTGELFF; cdr3_nt: TGTGCCAGCAGTTTGCGGGGGGGCCTTAACACCGGGGAGCTGTTTTTT
v_call: TRBV19; j_call: TRBJ2-1; clone_size: few; d_call: TRBD2; cdr3_aa: CASSIDRELASDNEQFF; cdr3_nt: TGTGCCAGTAGTATAGATCGAGAACTAGCGTCGGACAATGAGCAGTTCTTC
v_call: TRBV7-8; j_call: TRBJ2-6; clone_size: many; d_call: TRBD1; cdr3_aa: CASSPRQGESSGANVLTF; cdr3_nt: TGTGCCAGCAGCCCCCGACAGGGGGAAAGCTCTGGGGCCAACGTCCTGACTTTC
v_call: TRBV25-1; j_call: TRBJ1-1; clone_size: NA; d_call: NA; cdr3_aa: CASRTDWGTEAFF; cdr3_nt: TGTGCCAGCCGGACCGATTGGGGCACTGAAGCTTTCTTT
v_call: TRBV7-9; j_call: TRBJ2-1; clone_size: NA; d_call: NA; cdr3_aa: CASSPHLDEQFF; cdr3_nt: TGTGCCAGCAGCCCCCACTTAGATGAGCAGTTCTTC
v_call: TRBV28; j_call: TRBJ1-5; clone_size: few; d_call: NA; cdr3_aa: CASTLVPDNQPQHF; cdr3_nt: TGTGCCAGCACCCTTGTCCCAGACAATCAGCCCCAGCATTTT
v_call: TRBV2; j_call: TRBJ2-3; clone_size: NA; d_call: NA; cdr3_aa: CADRGSSTDTQYF; cdr3_nt: TGTGCCGACCGGGGGAGTAGCACAGATACGCAGTATTTT
v_call: TRBV6-5; j_call: TRBJ1-6; clone_size: many; d_call: TRBD1; cdr3_aa: CASSYTDQGAGNSPLHF; cdr3_nt: TGTGCCAGCAGTTACACGGACCAGGGGGCTGGCAATTCACCCCTCCACTTT
v_call: TRBV19; j_call: TRBJ2-1; clone_size: few; d_call: TRBD2; cdr3_aa: CASTFGLERGNEQFF; cdr3_nt: TGTGCCAGTACCTTCGGACTTGAGCGGGGGAATGAGCAGTTCTTC
v_call: TRBV4-3; j_call: TRBJ2-6; clone_size: NA; d_call: NA; cdr3_aa: CASSQRFSSTSEANVLTF; cdr3_nt: TGCGCCAGCAGCCAAAGATTCAGCTCCACCTCTGAGGCCAACGTCCTGACTTTC
v_call: TRBV7-8; j_call: TRBJ1-1; clone_size: many; d_call: NA; cdr3_aa: CASSPSRDTRSEAFF; cdr3_nt: TGTGCCAGCAGCCCAAGCCGGGACACCCGCAGTGAAGCTTTCTTT
v_call: TRBV7-2; j_call: TRBJ2-1; clone_size: NA; d_call: NA; cdr3_aa: CASSPFQVRGRGLFNEQFF; cdr3_nt: TGTGCCAGCAGTCCCTTTCAAGTCCGGGGGCGGGGTTTATTTAATGAGCAGTTCTTC
v_call: TRBV19; j_call: TRBJ1-4; clone_size: once; d_call: NA; cdr3_aa: CAIRPTATHEKLFF; cdr3_nt: TGTGCCATTAGGCCGACTGCGACCCATGAAAAACTGTTTTTT
v_call: TRBV5-1; j_call: TRBJ1-1; clone_size: few; d_call: NA; cdr3_aa: CASSPGGGRVPTEAFF; cdr3_nt: TGCGCCAGCAGCCCGGGGGGGGGGCGCGTCCCCACTGAAGCTTTCTTT
v_call: TRBV11-2; j_call: TRBJ2-3; clone_size: NA; d_call: TRBD1; cdr3_aa: CASRFAGTESPINTDTQYF; cdr3_nt: TGTGCCAGCAGATTCGCCGGGACAGAATCACCCATTAACACAGATACGCAGTATTTT
v_call: TRBV7-2; j_call: TRBJ2-7; clone_size: few; d_call: NA; cdr3_aa: CASSSYTAKLTYEQYF; cdr3_nt: TGTGCCAGCAGCTCATACACAGCAAAATTAACCTACGAGCAGTACTTC
v_call: TRBV5-4; j_call: TRBJ2-3; clone_size: NA; d_call: NA; cdr3_aa: CASSSGARDTQYF; cdr3_nt: TGTGCCAGCAGCTCGGGGGCAAGGGATACGCAGTATTTT
v_call: TRBV24-1; j_call: TRBJ2-5; clone_size: few; d_call: NA; cdr3_aa: CATSDPGDTGKLETQYF; cdr3_nt: TGTGCCACCAGTGATCCGGGGGACACCGGTAAATTGGAGACCCAGTACTTC